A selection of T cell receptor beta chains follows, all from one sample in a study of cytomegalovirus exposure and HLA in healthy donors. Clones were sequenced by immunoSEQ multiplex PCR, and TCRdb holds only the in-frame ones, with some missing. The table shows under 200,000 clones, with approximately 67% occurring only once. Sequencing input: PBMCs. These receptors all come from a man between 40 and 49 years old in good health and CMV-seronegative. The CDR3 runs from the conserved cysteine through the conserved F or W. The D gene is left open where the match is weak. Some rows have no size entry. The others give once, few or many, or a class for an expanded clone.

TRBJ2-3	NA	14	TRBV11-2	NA	TGTGCCACTGGCGGCGGGGCTAGCACAGATACGCAGTATTTT	CATGGGASTDTQYF
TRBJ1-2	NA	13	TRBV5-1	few	TGCGCCAGCAGCCCCGGAGGTATCTATGGCTACACCTTC	CASSPGGIYGYTF
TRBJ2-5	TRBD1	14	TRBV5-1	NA	TGCGCCAGCAGCTTAGAGACAGGGGGAGAGACCCAGTACTTC	CASSLETGGETQYF
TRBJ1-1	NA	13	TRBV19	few	TGTGCCAGTAGTAAAGGCAGGGACACTGAAGCTTTCTTT	CASSKGRDTEAFF
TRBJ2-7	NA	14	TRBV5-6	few	TGTGCCAGCAGCCCCCCGCGCAGGAACTACGAGCAGTACTTC	CASSPPRRNYEQYF
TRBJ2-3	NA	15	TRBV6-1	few	TGTGCCAGCTATGCAGGGGGGAGTGTGACAGATACGCAGTATTTT	CASYAGGSVTDTQYF
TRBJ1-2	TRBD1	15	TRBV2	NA	TGTGCCAGCAGAGGGGGACAGGTCTCTTCCTATGGCTACACCTTC	CASRGGQVSSYGYTF
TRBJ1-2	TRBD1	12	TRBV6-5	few	TGTGCCAGCAGTGACAGGGACGGTGGCTACACCTTC	CASSDRDGGYTF
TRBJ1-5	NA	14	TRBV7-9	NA	TGTGCCAGCAGCTTATCGGCAGGCGATCAGCCCCAGCATTTT	CASSLSAGDQPQHF
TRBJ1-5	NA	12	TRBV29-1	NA	TGCAGCGTTGCGTTTAGCAATCAGCCCCAGCATTTT	CSVAFSNQPQHF
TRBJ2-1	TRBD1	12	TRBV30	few	TGTGCCTGGGGCCCGACAGGGGATGGGCAGTTCTTC	CAWGPTGDGQFF
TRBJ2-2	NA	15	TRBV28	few	TGTGCCAGCAGTGGCAGGGATTCGAACACCGGGGAGCTGTTTTTT	CASSGRDSNTGELFF
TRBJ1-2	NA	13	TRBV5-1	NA	TGCGCCAGCAGCTGGGAAGGGGCAGGAGGCTACACCTTC	CASSWEGAGGYTF
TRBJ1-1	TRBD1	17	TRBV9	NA	TGTGCCAGCAGGCTACCGGGACAGGGGGCCTTAACTACTGAAGCTTTCTTT	CASRLPGQGALTTEAFF
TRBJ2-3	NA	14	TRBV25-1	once	TGTGCCAGCAGTGAATACTCCCTCACAGATACGCAGTATTTT	CASSEYSLTDTQYF
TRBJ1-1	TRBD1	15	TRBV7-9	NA	TGTGCCAGCAGGGACAGGACAGGGGGGGACACTGAAGCTTTCTTT	CASRDRTGGDTEAFF
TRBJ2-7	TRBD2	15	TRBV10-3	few	TGTGCCATCAGGGAAATAGCGGGAGGGAGGAACGAGCAGTACTTC	CAIREIAGGRNEQYF
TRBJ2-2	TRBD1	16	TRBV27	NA	TGTGCCAGCAGCCGTCCCGGGACAGGAGACACCGGGGAGCTGTTTTTT	CASSRPGTGDTGELFF
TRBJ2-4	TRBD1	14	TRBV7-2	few	TGTGCCAGCAGCTCTCGGACAGGGGAGCACATTCAGTACTTC	CASSSRTGEHIQYF
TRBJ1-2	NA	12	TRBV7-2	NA	TGTGCCAGCAGCTTTCGAGACTATGGCTACACCTTC	CASSFRDYGYTF
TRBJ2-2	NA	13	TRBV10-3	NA	TGTGCCATCAGACAGGATAACACCGGGGAGCTGTTTTTT	CAIRQDNTGELFF
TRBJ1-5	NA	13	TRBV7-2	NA	TGTGCCAGCAGCTTCGACAGAGATCAGCCCCAGCATTTT	CASSFDRDQPQHF
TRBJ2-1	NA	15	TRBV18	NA	TGTGCCAGCTCACCACCTAGCGTGGATTACAATGAGCAGTTCTTC	CASSPPSVDYNEQFF
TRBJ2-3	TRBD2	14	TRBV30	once	TGTGCCTGGAGCAAAGCGGGAGTGGGAGATACGCAGTATTTT	CAWSKAGVGDTQYF
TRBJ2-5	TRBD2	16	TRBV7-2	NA	TGTGCCAGCAGCTTAGCCAGCGGGAGCGGGCAAGAGACCCAGTACTTC	CASSLASGSGQETQYF
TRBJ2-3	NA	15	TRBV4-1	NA	TGCGCCAGCAGCCACCTCGGGACTAGCACAGATACGCAGTATTTT	CASSHLGTSTDTQYF
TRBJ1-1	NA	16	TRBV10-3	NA	TGTGCCATCAGTGAGCGGGACTTCCGATGGGGCACTGAAGCTTTCTTT	CAISERDFRWGTEAFF
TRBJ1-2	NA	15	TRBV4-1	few	TGCGCCAGCAGCCCCCCCGAACAGGGACTAAGGGGCTACACCTTC	CASSPPEQGLRGYTF
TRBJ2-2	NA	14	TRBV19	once	TGTGCCAGTAGTACCGGACAGAACACCGGGGAGCTGTTTTTT	CASSTGQNTGELFF
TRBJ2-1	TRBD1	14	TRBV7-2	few	TGTGCCAGCAGCTTACCACAGGGGTACTATGAGCAGTTCTTC	CASSLPQGYYEQFF
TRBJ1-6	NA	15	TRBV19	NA	TGTGCCAGCGCAGGGGCTAGCTCCTATAATTCCCCCCTCCACTTT	CASAGASSYNSPLHF
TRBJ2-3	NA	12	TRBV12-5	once	TGTGCTAGTGGCGCCCCGGGGGATACGCAGTATTTT	CASGAPGDTQYF
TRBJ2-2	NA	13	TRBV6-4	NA	TGTGCCAGCAGTGTAACAGCCACCGGGGAGCTGTTTTTT	CASSVTATGELFF
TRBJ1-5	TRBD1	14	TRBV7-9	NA	TGTGCCAGCAGCGTCAGGGGGCCGAATCAGCCCCAGCATTTT	CASSVRGPNQPQHF
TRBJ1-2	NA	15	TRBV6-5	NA	TGTGCCAGCAGTTGGGGGAGGGTAGCTAACTATGGCTACACCTTC	CASSWGRVANYGYTF
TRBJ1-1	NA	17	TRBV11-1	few	TGTGCCAGCAGCTCAGAAAACGGGGTCGGTCGGTCGGGTGAAGCTTTCTTT	CASSSENGVGRSGEAFF
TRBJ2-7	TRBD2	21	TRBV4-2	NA	TGTGCCAGCAGCCATAACGAGGGTAGGACTAGCGGGGCACAAAACTCCTACGAGCAGTACTTC	CASSHNEGRTSGAQNSYEQYF
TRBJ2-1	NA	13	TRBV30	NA	TGTGCCTGGGCGAGTCTTAGCGAGGCTGAGCAGTTCTTC	CAWASLSEAEQFF
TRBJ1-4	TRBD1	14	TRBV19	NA	TGTGCCAGTAAACATACAGGGGAGGACGAAAAACTGTTTTTT	CASKHTGEDEKLFF
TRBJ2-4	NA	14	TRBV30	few	TGTGCCTGGAGTGTAGGGGGTCGTCACGACATTCAGTACTTC	CAWSVGGRHDIQYF
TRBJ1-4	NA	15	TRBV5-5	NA	TGTGCCAGCAGCTCCGCAGGGTTATCTAATGAAAAACTGTTTTTT	CASSSAGLSNEKLFF
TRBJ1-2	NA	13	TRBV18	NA	TGTGCCAGCTCACCAGACAGGAACTATGGCTACACCTTC	CASSPDRNYGYTF
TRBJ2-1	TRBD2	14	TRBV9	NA	TGTGCCAGCAGCGTAGGGGGGGGAACTTCTGAGCAGTTCTTC	CASSVGGGTSEQFF
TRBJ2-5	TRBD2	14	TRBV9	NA	TGTGCCAGCAGCGAGACTAGCGGGGGAGAGACCCAGTACTTC	CASSETSGGETQYF
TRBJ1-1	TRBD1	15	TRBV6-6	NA	TGTGCCAGCAGTCGCCCGGGACAGTCTAACACTGAAGCTTTCTTT	CASSRPGQSNTEAFF
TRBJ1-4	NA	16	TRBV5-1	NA	TGCGCCAGCAGCCTATTTGCGGGACTGAAGGATGAAAAACTGTTTTTT	CASSLFAGLKDEKLFF
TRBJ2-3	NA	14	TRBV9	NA	TGTGCCAGCAGCGTAGCCCAAGCCACAGATACGCAGTATTTT	CASSVAQATDTQYF
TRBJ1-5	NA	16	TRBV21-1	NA	TGTGCCAGCAGCAAAGATCCCCGACAGTCTAATCAGCCCCAGCATTTT	CASSKDPRQSNQPQHF
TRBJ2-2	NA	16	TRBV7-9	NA	TGTGCCAGCAGCCCCGGAGGGGTACGAAACACCGGGGAGCTGTTTTTT	CASSPGGVRNTGELFF
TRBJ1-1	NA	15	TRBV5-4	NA	TGTGCCAGCAGCTTGGGGACAGCTATGAACACTGAAGCTTTCTTT	CASSLGTAMNTEAFF
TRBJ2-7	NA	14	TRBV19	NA	TGTGCCAGTAGTATAGATCCTGGGCGTACCGAGCAGTACTTC	CASSIDPGRTEQYF
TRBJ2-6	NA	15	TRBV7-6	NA	TGTGCCAGCAGCTTAGTCCTCGCTGGGGCCAACGTCCTGACTTTC	CASSLVLAGANVLTF
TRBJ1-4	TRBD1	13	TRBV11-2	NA	TGTGCCAGCAAGGACAGGGTGGGCGAAAAACTGTTTTTT	CASKDRVGEKLFF
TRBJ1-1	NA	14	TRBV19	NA	TGTGCCAGTAGTATCCCATACGCTCAGGCTGAAGCTTTCTTT	CASSIPYAQAEAFF
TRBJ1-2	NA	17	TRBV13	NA	TGTGCCAGCAGCTTAGGGATTTCGGTTTTAGCTAACTATGGCTACACCTTC	CASSLGISVLANYGYTF
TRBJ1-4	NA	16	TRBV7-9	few	TGTGCCAGCAGCCCTACGTCGGCAGGGGTTAAAGAAAAACTGTTTTTT	CASSPTSAGVKEKLFF
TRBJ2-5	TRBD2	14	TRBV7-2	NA	TGTGCCAGCAGCCCCACTACGGGGGGAGAGACCCAGTACTTC	CASSPTTGGETQYF
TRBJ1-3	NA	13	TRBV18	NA	TGTGCCAGCTCACCACGACAGGACTACACCATATATTTT	CASSPRQDYTIYF